The entry below describes one T cell receptor (beta chain). Its antigen is undetermined. This sample is drawn from a study of T-cell reconstitution after alpha-beta-depleted transplantation in children. General study points: Roughly two months post-transplant, alpha-beta T cells reportedly originated from several hundred graft clones that had expanded. Elevated TCRbeta diversity at day 60 was traced, in some patients, to surviving recipient T cells and thymic progenitors.

Unique molecular identifiers were used in preparing the TCRbeta library. TCRdb recomputed calls from the PCR reads with MiXCR, one row per CDR3 protein. This sample has 300,000 or so distinct CDR3 sequences, with 23% found just once. This TCR derives from a male patient younger than 18 who had a stem cell transplant for acute lymphoblastic leukemia, so the T cells may come from the graft donor. Here the sequenced sample was PBMCs, mostly from graft donor cells, taken 180 days after TCRalphabeta/CD19-depleted stem cell transplant.

The CDR3 is CASSRRGTGNTIYF. The CDR3 nucleotides are TGCGCCAGCAGTCGGAGGGGTACTGGAAACACCATATATTTT. The chain links TRBV5-1 to TRBJ1-3; tentatively, D is TRBD1 (5 bases). Germline CDR1 reads SGHRS; CDR2 reads YFSETQ. V shed 5 bases and J shed 2 bases, with 11 bases lying between them. CDR3 length equals 14 residues.